Listed below are T cell receptor beta chains from one sample, sequenced in a study of metastatic and nonmetastatic thyroid tumors. TCRdb reassembled clones from the PCR reads with MiXCR. Of around 53,000 clones listed, around a sixth are singletons. Sequencing was done on a sample of blood. The receptors here all came from a female donor with papillary thyroid cancer or a benign thyroid nodule (not recorded which). Some clones in this sample may be carry-over from other donors' samples. Each CDR3 is given with its conserved first and last residue. Each record gives: clone size, D gene, V gene, J gene, CDR3 protein, CDR3 DNA. The D gene is left open where the match is weak. Clone size is given for some rows only: seen once, a few or many times, or a class if the clone is expanded.

many	TRBD2	TRBV4-2	TRBJ2-1	CASSQDGTSGIEQFF	TGTGCCAGCAGCCAAGATGGGACTAGCGGGATTGAGCAGTTCTTC
.	TRBD1	TRBV19	TRBJ1-5	CATNSPGQHSGQTQHF	TGTGCCACCAATTCGCCGGGACAGCATTCGGGACAGACCCAGCATTTT
many	.	TRBV28	TRBJ1-1	CASSFQTAGGAFF	TGTGCCAGCAGTTTTCAGACAGCCGGAGGAGCTTTCTTT
many	.	TRBV3-1	TRBJ1-3	CASSPSELNTIYF	TGTGCCAGCAGCCCATCGGAGTTAAACACCATATATTTT
many	TRBD1	TRBV2	TRBJ2-2	CASTDRGLESGELFF	TGTGCCAGCACCGACAGGGGATTGGAATCCGGGGAGCTGTTTTTT
many	TRBD2	TRBV28	TRBJ2-7	CASTTRDYLYEQYF	TGTGCCAGCACCACCCGGGACTACCTCTACGAGCAGTACTTC
once	.	TRBV19	TRBJ2-5	CASSQTGDRTRGETQYF	TGTGCCAGTAGTCAGACAGGGGATAGGACTAGGGGGGAGACCCAGTACTTC
many	.	TRBV20-1	TRBJ1-5	CSAREKWGGHSNQPQHF	TGCAGTGCTAGAGAAAAGTGGGGGGGGCATAGCAATCAGCCCCAGCATTTT
.	.	TRBV11-2	TRBJ2-5	CASSPLVSVSETKYF	TGTGCCAGCAGCCCGCTGGTCAGTGTATCGGAGACCAAGTACTTC
many	TRBD2	TRBV20-1	TRBJ2-3	CSASPLAGAPDTQYF	TGCAGTGCGAGCCCGCTAGCGGGTGCCCCAGATACGCAGTATTTT
.	.	TRBV20-1	TRBJ2-1	CSASKPSSVYNEQFF	TGCAGTGCTAGTAAGCCCTCTAGCGTCTACAATGAGCAGTTCTTC
.	.	TRBV6-1	TRBJ1-3	CASSEDSLSGNTIYF	TGTGCCAGCAGCGAGGACAGCCTCTCTGGAAACACCATATATTTT
.	.	TRBV2	TRBJ2-7	CASSFSSPSYERYF	TGTGCCAGCAGTTTTAGCTCCCCCTCCTACGAGCGGTACTTC
few	.	TRBV12-3/TRBV12-4	TRBJ2-7	CASSGRPGRGGKQYF	TGTGCCAGCAGTGGGAGACCTGGGCGGGGTGGCAAGCAGTACTTC
many	.	TRBV14	TRBJ2-3	CASRPGTLHTDTQYF	TGTGCCAGCAGACCCGGGACTCTACACACAGATACGCAGTATTTT
.	.	TRBV2	TRBJ2-5	CASRIQEIDPKDTQYF	TGTGCCAGCAGAATACAGGAGATCGACCCAAAAGATACCCAGTACTTC
few	.	TRBV6-2/TRBV6-3	TRBJ2-7	CASTWCGGSYEKYF	TGTGCCAGCACCTGGTGTGGCGGGTCCTACGAGAAGTACTTC
many	.	TRBV20-1	TRBJ1-5	CSASRLPGGNQPQHF	TGCAGTGCTAGTCGTCTTCCCGGGGGCAATCAGCCCCAGCATTTT
many	.	TRBV28	TRBJ1-5	CASSLLRATQPQHF	TGTGCCAGCAGTTTATTACGGGCTACTCAGCCCCAGCATTTT
many	TRBD2	TRBV7-9	TRBJ2-1	CASISGSESNEQFF	TGTGCCAGTATAAGCGGGAGTGAATCCAATGAGCAGTTCTTC
.	.	TRBV7-9	TRBJ1-2	CASSLTATNYGYTF	TGTGCCAGCAGCTTAACCGCTACTAACTATGGCTACACCTTC
.	.	TRBV20-1	TRBJ2-5	CSARTPDLQETQYF	TGCAGTGCTAGGACCCCGGATTTGCAAGAGACCCAGTACTTC
many	.	TRBV10-2	TRBJ2-2	CASREGTGTGELFF	TGCGCCAGCAGGGAAGGGACGGGGACCGGGGAGCTGTTTTTT
many	.	TRBV7-8	TRBJ2-6	CASTRGYTGANVLTF	TGTGCCAGCACGAGAGGGTATACGGGGGCCAACGTCCTGACTTTC
.	.	TRBV28	TRBJ1-2	CASSSIGCTF	TGTGCCAGCAGTTCAATCGGCTGCACCTTC
many	.	TRBV20-1	TRBJ2-7	CSVDGGTLYEQYF	TGCAGTGTTGATGGAGGCACTCTCTACGAGCAGTACTTC
many	TRBD2	TRBV3-1	TRBJ2-7	CASSQGGRAGHEQYF	TGTGCCAGCAGCCAAGGCGGGAGGGCCGGACACGAGCAGTACTTC
many	TRBD2	TRBV7-8	TRBJ2-5	CASSFRDYRKETQYF	TGTGCCAGCAGCTTTAGGGACTATAGGAAAGAGACCCAGTACTTC
many	.	TRBV3-1	TRBJ1-2	CASSQDSALSGGGYTF	TGTGCCAGCAGCCAAGATTCGGCCTTAAGTGGAGGTGGCTACACCTTC
.	.	TRBV2	TRBJ2-7	CASSYFMGVLTDVYEHYF	TGTGCCAGCAGTTATTTTATGGGCGTGTTGACAGATGTCTACGAGCATTACTTC
many	.	TRBV20-1	TRBJ2-4	CSANPRSGKNIQYF	TGCAGTGCTAACCCCCGGAGTGGCAAAAACATTCAGTACTTC
few	.	TRBV6-5	TRBJ1-1	CASSYLGEKDTEAFF	TGTGCCAGCAGTTACTTGGGGGAGAAGGACACTGAAGCTTTCTTT
many	TRBD1	TRBV5-6	TRBJ2-7	CASSLAGRGDRGNEQYF	TGTGCCAGCAGCTTGGCGGGGCGCGGGGACAGGGGCAACGAGCAGTACTTC
many	.	TRBV12-3/TRBV12-4	TRBJ2-1	CASRPRVDAYNEQFF	TGTGCCAGCAGACCACGTGTCGATGCTTACAATGAGCAGTTCTTC
many	.	TRBV9	TRBJ2-2	CASSPHQIANTGELFF	TGTGCCAGCAGCCCCCACCAGATAGCGAACACCGGGGAGCTGTTTTTT
many	.	TRBV19	TRBJ1-1	CASSPGRNHGTEAFF	TGTGCCAGTAGCCCGGGGCGGAATCATGGCACTGAAGCTTTCTTT
many	.	TRBV28	TRBJ1-2	CASRSNYGYTF	TGTGCCAGCAGGAGTAACTATGGCTACACCTTC
.	TRBD2	TRBV11-3	TRBJ2-7	CASSSRTRVYEQYF	TGTGCCAGCAGCTCACGGACTAGAGTCTACGAGCAGTACTTC
many	.	TRBV5-1	TRBJ2-1	CASTRQDYNEQFF	TGCGCCAGCACCCGACAGGACTACAATGAGCAGTTCTTC
many	TRBD1	TRBV27	TRBJ1-1	CASSSGQGAGYEAFF	TGTGCCAGCAGTTCGGGACAGGGGGCGGGATATGAAGCTTTCTTT
many	.	TRBV7-2	TRBJ1-2	CASSLVGPNGYTF	TGTGCCAGCAGCTTAGTAGGGCCGAATGGCTACACCTTC